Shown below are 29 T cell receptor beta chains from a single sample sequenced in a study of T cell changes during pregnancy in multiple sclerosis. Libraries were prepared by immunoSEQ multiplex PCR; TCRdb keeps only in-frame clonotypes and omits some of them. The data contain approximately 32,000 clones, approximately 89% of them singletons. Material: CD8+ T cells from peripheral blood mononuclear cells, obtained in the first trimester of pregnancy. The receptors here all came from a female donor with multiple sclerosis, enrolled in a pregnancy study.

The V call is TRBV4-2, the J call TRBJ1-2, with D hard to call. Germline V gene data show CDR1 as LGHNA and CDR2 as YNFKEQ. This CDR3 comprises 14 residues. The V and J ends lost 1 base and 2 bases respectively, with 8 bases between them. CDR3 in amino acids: CASSQGHRNYGYTF. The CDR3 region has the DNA TGTGCCAGCAGCCAAGGTCACAGAAACTATGGCTACACCTTC.

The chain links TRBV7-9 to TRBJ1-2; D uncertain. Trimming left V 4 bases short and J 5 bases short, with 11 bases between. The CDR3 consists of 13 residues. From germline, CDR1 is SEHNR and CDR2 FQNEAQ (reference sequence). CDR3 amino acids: CASSSRRLYGYTF. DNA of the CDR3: TGTGCCAGCAGCTCCCGTCGTCTTTATGGCTACACCTTC.

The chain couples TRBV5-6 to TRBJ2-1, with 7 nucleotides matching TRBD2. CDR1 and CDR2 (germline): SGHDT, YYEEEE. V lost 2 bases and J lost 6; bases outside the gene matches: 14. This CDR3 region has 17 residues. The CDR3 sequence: CASSFGSSGEGFNEQFF. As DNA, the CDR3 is TGTGCCAGCAGCTTCGGTAGCTCGGGGGAGGGATTCAATGAGCAGTTCTTC.

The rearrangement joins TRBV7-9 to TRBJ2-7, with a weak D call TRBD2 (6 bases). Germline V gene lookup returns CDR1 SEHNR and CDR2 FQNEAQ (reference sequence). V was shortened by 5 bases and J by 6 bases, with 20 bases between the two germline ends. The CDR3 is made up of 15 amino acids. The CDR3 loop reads CASSHNSGTNSEQYF. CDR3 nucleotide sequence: TGTGCCAGCAGCCATAATAGCGGCACCAACTCCGAGCAGTACTTC. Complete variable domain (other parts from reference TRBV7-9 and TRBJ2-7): DTGVSQNPRHKITKRGQNVTFRCDPISEHNRLYWYRQTLGQGPEFLTYFQNEAQLEKSRLLSDRFSAERPKGSFSTLEIQRTEQGDSAMYLCASSHNSGTNSEQYFGPGTRLTVT.

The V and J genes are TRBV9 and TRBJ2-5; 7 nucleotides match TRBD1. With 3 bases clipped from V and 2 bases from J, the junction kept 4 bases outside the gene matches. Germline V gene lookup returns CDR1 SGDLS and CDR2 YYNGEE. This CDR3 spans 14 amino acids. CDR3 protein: CASSAGTEQETQYF. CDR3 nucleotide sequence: TGTGCCAGCAGCGCCGGGACAGAACAAGAGACCCAGTACTTC.

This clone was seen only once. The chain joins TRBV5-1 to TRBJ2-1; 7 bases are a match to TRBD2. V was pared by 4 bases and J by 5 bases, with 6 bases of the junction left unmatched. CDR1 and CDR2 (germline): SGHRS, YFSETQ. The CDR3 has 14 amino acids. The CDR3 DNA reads TGCGCCAGCAGCCGGGGGGTTTCTAACAATGAGCAGTTCTTC. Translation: CASSRGVSNNEQFF. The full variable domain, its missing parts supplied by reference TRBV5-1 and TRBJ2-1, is KAGVTQTPRYLIKTRGQQVTLSCSPISGHRSVSWYQQTPGQGLQFLFEYFSETQRNKGNFPGRFSGRQFSNSRSEMNVSTLELGDSALYLCASSRGVSNNEQFFGPGTRLTVL.

CDR3 loop: CASSYRAMNTEAFF. The DNA of the CDR3 is TGTGCCAGCAGTTACAGGGCCATGAACACTGAAGCTTTCTTT. The chain links TRBV28 to TRBJ1-1; weak D call: TRBD1 (6 bases). Germline CDR1 MDHEN, CDR2 SYDVKM. The ends were cut back, 4 bases at V and 0 bases at J, with 9 bases in the middle. The CDR3 contains 14 residues.

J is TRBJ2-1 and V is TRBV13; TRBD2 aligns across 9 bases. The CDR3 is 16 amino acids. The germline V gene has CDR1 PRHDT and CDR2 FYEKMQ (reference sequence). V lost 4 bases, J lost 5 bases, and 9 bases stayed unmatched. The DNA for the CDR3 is TGTGCCAGCAGCTCAGGTCGGGGCGGGGGGGACAATGAGCAGTTCTTC. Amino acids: CASSSGRGGGDNEQFF.

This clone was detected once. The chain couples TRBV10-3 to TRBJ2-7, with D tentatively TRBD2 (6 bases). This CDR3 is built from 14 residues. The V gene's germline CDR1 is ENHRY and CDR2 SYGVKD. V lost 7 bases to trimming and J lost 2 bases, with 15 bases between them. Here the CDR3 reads CAIKTLASPYEQYF. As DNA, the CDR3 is TGTGCCATCAAGACGCTAGCGTCCCCCTACGAGCAGTACTTC.

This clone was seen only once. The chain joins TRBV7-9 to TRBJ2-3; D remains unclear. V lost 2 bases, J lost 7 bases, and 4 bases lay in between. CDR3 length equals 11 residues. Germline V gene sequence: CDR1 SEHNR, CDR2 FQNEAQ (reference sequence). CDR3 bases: TGTGCCAGCAGCTTATTAAATACGCAGTATTTT. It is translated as CASSLLNTQYF.

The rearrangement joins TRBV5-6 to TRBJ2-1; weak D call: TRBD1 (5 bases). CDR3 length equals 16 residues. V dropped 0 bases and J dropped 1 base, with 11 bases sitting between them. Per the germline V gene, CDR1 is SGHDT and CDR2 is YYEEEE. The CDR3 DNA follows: TGTGCCAGCAGCTTGGATGGGCAGGGATCCTACAATGAGCAGTTCTTC. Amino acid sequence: CASSLDGQGSYNEQFF.

CDR3 bases: TGTGCCAGCAGTGAAAGACTAGCGGGAGGGTTGGAGCAGTACTTC. The encoded protein is CASSERLAGGLEQYF. The chain recombines TRBV28 with TRBJ2-7, with 14 bases fitting TRBD2. Trimming at V came to 5 bases and at J to 7 bases, leaving 7 bases not matched to a gene. The CDR3 covers 15 residues. The germline gives CDR1 MDHEN, CDR2 SYDVKM.

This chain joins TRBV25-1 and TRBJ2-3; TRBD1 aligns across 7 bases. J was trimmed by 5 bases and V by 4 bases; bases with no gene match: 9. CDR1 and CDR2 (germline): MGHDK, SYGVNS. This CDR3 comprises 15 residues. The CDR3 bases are TGTGCCAGCAGTGCTTTAGGGGGCGAAAGAGATACGCAGTATTTT. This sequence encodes CASSALGGERDTQYF.

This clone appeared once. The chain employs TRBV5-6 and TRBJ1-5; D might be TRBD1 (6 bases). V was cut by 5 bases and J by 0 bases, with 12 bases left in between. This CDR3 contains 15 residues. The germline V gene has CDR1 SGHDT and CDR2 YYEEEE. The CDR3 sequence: CASSSEGGSNQPQHF. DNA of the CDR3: TGTGCCAGCAGTTCCGAAGGGGGTAGCAATCAGCCCCAGCATTTT.

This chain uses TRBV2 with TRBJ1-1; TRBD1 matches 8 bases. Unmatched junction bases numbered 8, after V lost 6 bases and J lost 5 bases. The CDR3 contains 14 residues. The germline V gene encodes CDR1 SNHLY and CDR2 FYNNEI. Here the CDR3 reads CASSLRGRWTEAFF. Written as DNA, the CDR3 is TGTGCCAGCAGCCTCAGGGGGCGCTGGACTGAAGCTTTCTTT.

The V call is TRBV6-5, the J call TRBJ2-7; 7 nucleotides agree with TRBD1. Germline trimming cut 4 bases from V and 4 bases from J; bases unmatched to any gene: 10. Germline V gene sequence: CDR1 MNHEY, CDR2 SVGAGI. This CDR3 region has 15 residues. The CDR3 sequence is CASSSATGTPYEQYF. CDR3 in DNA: TGTGCCAGCAGTTCAGCGACAGGGACCCCATACGAGCAGTACTTC.

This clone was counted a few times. The CDR3: CASSDGTQETQYF. The CDR3 DNA is TGTGCCAGCAGTGACGGCACACAAGAGACCCAGTACTTC. V and J are TRBV6-4 and TRBJ2-5; D is undetermined. The CDR3 extends over 13 amino acids. Germline V gene data show CDR1 as MRHNA and CDR2 as SNTAGT. The germline V and J ends were trimmed by 2 bases and 2 bases, with 6 bases remaining between them.

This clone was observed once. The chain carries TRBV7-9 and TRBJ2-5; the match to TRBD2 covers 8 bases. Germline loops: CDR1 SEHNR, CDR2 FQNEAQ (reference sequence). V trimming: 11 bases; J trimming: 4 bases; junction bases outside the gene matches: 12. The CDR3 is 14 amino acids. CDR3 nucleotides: TGTGCCGGATCTAGCGGGCACCGAGGAGAGACCCAGTACTTC. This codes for CAGSSGHRGETQYF.

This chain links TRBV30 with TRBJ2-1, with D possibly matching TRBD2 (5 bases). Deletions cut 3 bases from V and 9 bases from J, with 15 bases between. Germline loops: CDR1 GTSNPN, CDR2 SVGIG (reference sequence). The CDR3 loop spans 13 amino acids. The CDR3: CAWSTLLGAEQFF. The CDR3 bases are TGTGCCTGGAGCACCTTACTAGGAGCTGAGCAGTTCTTC.

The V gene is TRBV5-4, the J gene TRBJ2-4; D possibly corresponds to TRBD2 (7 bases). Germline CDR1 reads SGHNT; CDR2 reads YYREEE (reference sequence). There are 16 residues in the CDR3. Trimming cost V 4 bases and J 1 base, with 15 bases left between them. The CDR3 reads CASSQLRGAAKNIQYF. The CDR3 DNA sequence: TGTGCCAGCAGCCAATTACGGGGGGCGGCCAAAAACATTCAGTACTTC.

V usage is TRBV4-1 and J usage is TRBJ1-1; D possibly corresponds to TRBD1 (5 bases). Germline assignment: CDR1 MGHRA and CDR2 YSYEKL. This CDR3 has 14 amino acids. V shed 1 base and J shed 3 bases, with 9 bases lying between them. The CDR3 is CASSQGGGDTEAFF. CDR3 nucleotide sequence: TGCGCCAGCAGCCAAGGCGGGGGGGACACTGAAGCTTTCTTT.

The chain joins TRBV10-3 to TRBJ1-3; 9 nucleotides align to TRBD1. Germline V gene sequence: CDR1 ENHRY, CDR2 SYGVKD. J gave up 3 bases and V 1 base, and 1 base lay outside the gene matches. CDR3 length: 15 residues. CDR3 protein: CAISEWDRDGNTIYF. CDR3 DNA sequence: TGTGCCATCAGTGAGTGGGACAGGGATGGAAACACCATATATTTT.

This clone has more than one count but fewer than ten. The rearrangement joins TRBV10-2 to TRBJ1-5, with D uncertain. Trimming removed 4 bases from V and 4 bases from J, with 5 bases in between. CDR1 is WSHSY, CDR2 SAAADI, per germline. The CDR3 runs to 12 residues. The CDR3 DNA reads TGCGCCAGCAGTGCTCAGAATCAGCCCCAGCATTTT. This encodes CASSAQNQPQHF.

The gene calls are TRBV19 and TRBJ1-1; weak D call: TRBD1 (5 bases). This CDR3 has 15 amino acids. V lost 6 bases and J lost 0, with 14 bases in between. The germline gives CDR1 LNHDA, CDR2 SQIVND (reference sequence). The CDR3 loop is CASRIPDSLNTEAFF. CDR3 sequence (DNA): TGTGCCAGTAGAATCCCTGACAGTCTGAACACTGAAGCTTTCTTT. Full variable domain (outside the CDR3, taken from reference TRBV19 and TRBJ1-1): DGGITQSPKYLFRKEGQNVTLSCEQNLNHDAMYWYRQDPGQGLRLIYYSQIVNDFQKGDIAEGYSVSREKKESFPLTVTSAQKNPTAFYLCASRIPDSLNTEAFFGQGTRLTVV.

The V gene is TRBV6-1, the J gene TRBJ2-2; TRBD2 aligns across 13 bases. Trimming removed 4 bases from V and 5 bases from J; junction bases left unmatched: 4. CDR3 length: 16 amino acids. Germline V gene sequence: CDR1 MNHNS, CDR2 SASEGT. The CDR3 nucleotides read TGTGCCAGCAGTGCCAAGGGACTAGCGGGGACCGGGGAGCTGTTTTTT. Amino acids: CASSAKGLAGTGELFF.

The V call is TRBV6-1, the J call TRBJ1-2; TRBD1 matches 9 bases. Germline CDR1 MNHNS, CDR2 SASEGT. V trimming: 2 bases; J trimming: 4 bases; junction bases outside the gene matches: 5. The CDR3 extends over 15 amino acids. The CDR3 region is CASSERMGQGYGYTF. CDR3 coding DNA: TGTGCCAGCAGTGAACGTATGGGACAGGGCTATGGCTACACCTTC.

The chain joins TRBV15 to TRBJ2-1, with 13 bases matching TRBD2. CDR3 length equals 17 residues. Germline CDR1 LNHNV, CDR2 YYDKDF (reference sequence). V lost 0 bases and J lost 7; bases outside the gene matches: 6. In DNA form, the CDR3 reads TGTGCCACCAGCAGAGATAGGACTAGCGGGAGCTTTAATGAGCAGTTCTTC. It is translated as CATSRDRTSGSFNEQFF.

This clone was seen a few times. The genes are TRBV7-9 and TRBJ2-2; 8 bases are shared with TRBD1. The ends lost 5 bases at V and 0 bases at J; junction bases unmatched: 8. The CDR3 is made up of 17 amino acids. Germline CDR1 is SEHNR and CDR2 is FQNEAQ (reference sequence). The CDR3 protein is CASSKPMGQANTGELFF. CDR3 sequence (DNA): TGTGCCAGCAGCAAGCCAATGGGACAGGCGAACACCGGGGAGCTGTTTTTT.

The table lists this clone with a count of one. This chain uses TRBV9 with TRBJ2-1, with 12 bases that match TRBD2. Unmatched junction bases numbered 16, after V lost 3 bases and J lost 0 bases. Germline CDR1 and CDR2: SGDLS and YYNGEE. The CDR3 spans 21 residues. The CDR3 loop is CASSEIKRGTSGFSSYNEQFF. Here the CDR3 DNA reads TGTGCCAGCAGCGAAATCAAAAGGGGGACTAGCGGGTTCAGCTCCTACAATGAGCAGTTCTTC.